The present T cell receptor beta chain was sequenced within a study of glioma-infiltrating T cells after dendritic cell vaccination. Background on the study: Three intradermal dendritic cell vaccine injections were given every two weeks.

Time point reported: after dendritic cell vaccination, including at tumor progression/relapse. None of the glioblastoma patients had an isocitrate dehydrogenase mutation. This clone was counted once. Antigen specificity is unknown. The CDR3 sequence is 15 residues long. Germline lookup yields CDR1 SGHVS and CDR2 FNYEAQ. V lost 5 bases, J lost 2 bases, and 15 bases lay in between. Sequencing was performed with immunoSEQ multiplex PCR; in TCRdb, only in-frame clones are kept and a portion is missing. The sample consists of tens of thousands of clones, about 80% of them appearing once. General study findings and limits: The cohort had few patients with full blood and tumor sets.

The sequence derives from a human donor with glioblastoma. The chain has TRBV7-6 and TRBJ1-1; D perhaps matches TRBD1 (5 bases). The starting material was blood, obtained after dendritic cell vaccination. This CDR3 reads CASSPIGGLNTEAFF. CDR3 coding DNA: TGTGCCAGCAGCCCCATTGGGGGACTTAACACTGAAGCTTTCTTT.